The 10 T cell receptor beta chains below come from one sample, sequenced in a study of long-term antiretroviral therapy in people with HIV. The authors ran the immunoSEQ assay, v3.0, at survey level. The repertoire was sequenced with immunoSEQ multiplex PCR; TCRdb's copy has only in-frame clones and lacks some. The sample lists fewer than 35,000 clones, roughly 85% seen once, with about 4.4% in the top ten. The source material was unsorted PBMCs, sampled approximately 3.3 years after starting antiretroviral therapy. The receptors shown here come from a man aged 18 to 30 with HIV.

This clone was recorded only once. The chain's CDR3 is CASSPRGGHEQYF. The DNA of the CDR3 is TGTGCCAGCAGTCCCCGGGGGGGGCACGAGCAGTACTTC. The chain is built from TRBV11-3 and TRBJ2-7; 8 nucleotides agree with TRBD2. The ends lost 6 bases at V and 5 bases at J; junction bases unmatched: 6. This CDR3 spans 13 amino acids. Germline V gives CDR1 SGHNT, CDR2 YENEEA.

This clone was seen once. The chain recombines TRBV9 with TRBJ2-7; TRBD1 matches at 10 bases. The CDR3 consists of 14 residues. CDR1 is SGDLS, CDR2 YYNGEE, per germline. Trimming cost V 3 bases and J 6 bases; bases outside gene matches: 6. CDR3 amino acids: CASSDGQGEAEQYF. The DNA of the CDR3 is TGTGCCAGCAGCGATGGACAGGGGGAGGCCGAGCAGTACTTC.

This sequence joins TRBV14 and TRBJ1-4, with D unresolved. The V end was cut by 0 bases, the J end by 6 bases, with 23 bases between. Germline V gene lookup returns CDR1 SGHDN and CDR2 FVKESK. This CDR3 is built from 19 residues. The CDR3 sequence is CASSQENSAWRGMDEKLFF. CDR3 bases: TGTGCCAGCAGCCAAGAAAACTCGGCCTGGCGGGGAATGGATGAAAAACTGTTTTTT. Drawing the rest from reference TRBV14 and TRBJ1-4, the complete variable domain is EAGVTQFPSHSVIEKGQTVTLRCDPISGHDNLYWYRRVMGKEIKFLLHFVKESKQDESGMPNNRFLAERTGGTYSTLKVQPAELEDSGVYFCASSQENSAWRGMDEKLFFGSGTQLSVL.

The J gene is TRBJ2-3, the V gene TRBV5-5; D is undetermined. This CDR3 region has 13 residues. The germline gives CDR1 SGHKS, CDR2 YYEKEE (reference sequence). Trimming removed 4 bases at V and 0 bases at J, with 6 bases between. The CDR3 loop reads CASSPASTDTQYF. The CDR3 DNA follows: TGTGCCAGCAGCCCGGCTAGCACAGATACGCAGTATTTT.

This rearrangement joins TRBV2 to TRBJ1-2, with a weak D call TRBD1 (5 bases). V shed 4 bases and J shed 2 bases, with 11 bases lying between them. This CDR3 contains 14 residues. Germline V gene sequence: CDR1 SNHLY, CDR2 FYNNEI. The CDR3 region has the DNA TGTGCCAGCAGTGTATCTAAGGGGAACTATGGCTACACCTTC. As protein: CASSVSKGNYGYTF.

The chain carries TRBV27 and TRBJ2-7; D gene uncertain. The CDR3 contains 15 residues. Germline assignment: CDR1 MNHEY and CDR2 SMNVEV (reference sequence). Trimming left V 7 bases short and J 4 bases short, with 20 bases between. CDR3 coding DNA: TGTGCCAGCACGATAGCCCCCGGCCGTTGGTACGAGCAGTACTTC. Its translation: CASTIAPGRWYEQYF.

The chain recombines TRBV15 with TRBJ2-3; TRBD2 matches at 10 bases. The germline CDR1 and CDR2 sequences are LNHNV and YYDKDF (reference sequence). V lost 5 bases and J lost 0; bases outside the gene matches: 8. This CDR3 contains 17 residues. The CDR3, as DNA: TGTGCCACCAGCGGGTCCGGGACTAGCGATAGCACAGATACGCAGTATTTT. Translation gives CATSGSGTSDSTDTQYF.

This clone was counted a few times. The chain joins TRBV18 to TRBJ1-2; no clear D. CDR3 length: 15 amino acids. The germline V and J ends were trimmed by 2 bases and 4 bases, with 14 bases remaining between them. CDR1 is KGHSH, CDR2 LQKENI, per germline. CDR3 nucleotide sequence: TGTGCCAGCTCACCAGAGATCGGCCAGGCCTATGGCTACACCTTC. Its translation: CASSPEIGQAYGYTF.

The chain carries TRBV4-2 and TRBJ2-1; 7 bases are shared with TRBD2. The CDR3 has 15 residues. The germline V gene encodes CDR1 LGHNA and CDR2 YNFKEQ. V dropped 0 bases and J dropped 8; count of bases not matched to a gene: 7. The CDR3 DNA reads TGTGCCAGCAGCCAAGAACCACTAGCGAACGATGAGCAGTTCTTC. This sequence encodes CASSQEPLANDEQFF.

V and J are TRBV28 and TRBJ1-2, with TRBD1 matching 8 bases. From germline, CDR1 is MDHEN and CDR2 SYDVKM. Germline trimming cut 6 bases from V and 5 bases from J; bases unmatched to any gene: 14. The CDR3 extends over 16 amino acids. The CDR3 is CASRPPTTGGLYGYTF. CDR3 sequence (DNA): TGTGCCAGCAGACCCCCGACCACAGGGGGACTGTATGGCTACACCTTC.